A single T cell receptor (beta chain) is shown here with its context. Its antigen remains unidentified. Clones were sequenced by immunoSEQ multiplex PCR, and TCRdb holds only the in-frame ones, with some missing. The table records more than 120,000 clones, 86% of them present only once. The CDR3 contains 14 residues. The germline V gene encodes CDR1 LGHDT and CDR2 YNNKEL (reference sequence). Trimming pared 4 bases from V and 4 bases from J, leaving 13 bases between. This specimen comes from a study of T cell responses to AZD1222 COVID-19 vaccine. Study outcomes and limitations: Donors were chiefly white British, with a greater number of females, and clonal diversity was perhaps underestimated. Sampled repertoires all dated from after the peak T cell response. Across spike, vaccine-associated CD4 TCRs were found, dominant at 160-218 and 743-854. Spike-specific TCR breadth rose after two AZD1222 doses, and depth rose as well.

The clonotype was recovered from an adult who received the AZD1222 COVID-19 vaccine. The specimen comprised peripheral blood, sampled 28 days after the second AZD1222 dose. The rearrangement joins TRBV3-1 (or the pseudogene TRBV3-2) to TRBJ1-2; perhaps TRBD1 as D (5 bases). The CDR3 is CASSPTTGLYGYTF. For the CDR3, the DNA is TGTGCCAGCAGCCCAACAACAGGCCTCTATGGCTACACCTTC.